The 23 T cell receptor beta chains presented below share a single source sample, sequenced in a study of T-cell memory formation after mild COVID-19. TCRdb ran MiXCR on the 5' RACE reads and lists one entry per CDR3 protein. The table records under 200,000 distinct CDR3 sequences, about 28% of them present only once. The source material was PBMCs or a T cell subset sorted from them (not recorded which). Receptor source: an adult woman who had mild COVID-19 (a few samples of this study predate the infection). Cell type and time point are not known.

This chain connects TRBV20-1 to TRBJ1-6; no firm D call. Trimming cost V 3 bases and J 7 bases, with 13 bases left between them. The V gene's germline CDR1 is DFQATT and CDR2 SNEGSKA (reference sequence). The CDR3 is 14 residues long. CDR3 bases: TGCAGTGCTAGGAGCGCGTTGATGAATTCACCCCTCCACTTT. This translates into CSARSALMNSPLHF.

This chain joins TRBV24-1 and TRBJ1-5; tentatively, D is TRBD1 (5 bases). The germline V gene encodes CDR1 KGHDR and CDR2 SFDVKD. Trimming pared 4 bases from V and 3 bases from J, leaving 9 bases between. The CDR3 length is 14 residues. In DNA, the CDR3 is TGTGCCACCAGTGAAGGCAGGGTCAATCAGCCCCAGCATTTT. This encodes CATSEGRVNQPQHF.

This clonotype was counted between two and nine times. Written as DNA, the CDR3 is TGCGCCAGCAGCTTGGCCGGGACATCCTCCTACAATGAGCAGTTCTTC. It codes for CASSLAGTSSYNEQFF. This chain connects TRBV5-1 to TRBJ2-1; tentatively, D is TRBD1 (6 bases). The CDR3 has 16 residues. The ends were cut back, 0 bases at V and 0 bases at J, with 10 bases in the middle. CDR1 is SGHRS, CDR2 YFSETQ, per germline.

This clonotype was seen a handful of times. CDR3 protein: CASSLGVSYIQYF. Written as DNA, the CDR3 is TGTGCCAGCAGCTTAGGCGTCAGTTACATTCAGTACTTC. This chain links TRBV7-3 with TRBJ2-4; no clear D. This CDR3 region has 13 residues. Germline V gene sequence: CDR1 SGHTA, CDR2 FQGTGA. Trimming removed 2 bases from V and 8 bases from J, with 10 bases in between. The full variable domain, in which reference TRBV7-3 and TRBJ2-4 provide the parts outside the CDR3, is GAGVSQTPSNKVTEKGKYVELRCDPISGHTALYWYRQSLGQGPEFLIYFQGTGAADDSGLPNDRFFAVRPEGSVSTLKIQRTERGDSAVYLCASSLGVSYIQYFGAGTRLSVL.

This clonotype was counted between two and nine times. The rearrangement links TRBV7-6 to TRBJ1-1; 7 bases agree with TRBD1. The CDR3 has 13 residues. The germline CDR1 and CDR2 sequences are SGHVS and FNYEAQ. Trimming cost V 8 bases and J 0 bases; bases outside gene matches: 3. The CDR3, as DNA: TGTGCCAGCGGACAGGCGATGAACACTGAAGCTTTCTTT. Protein sequence: CASGQAMNTEAFF.

The chain is built from TRBV5-1 and TRBJ1-2; 11 nucleotides align to TRBD1. Germline V gives CDR1 SGHRS, CDR2 YFSETQ. Trimming at V came to 0 bases and at J to 7 bases, leaving 8 bases not matched to a gene. CDR3 length: 16 amino acids. The chain's CDR3 is CASSLDGTGGLVGYTF. As DNA, the CDR3 is TGCGCCAGCAGCTTGGACGGGACAGGGGGACTAGTTGGCTACACCTTC.

This clonotype was picked up many times. This rearrangement joins TRBV27 to TRBJ2-7; D uncertain. The V gene's germline CDR1 is MNHEY and CDR2 SMNVEV (reference sequence). The V and J ends lost 6 bases and 0 bases respectively, with 9 bases between them. The CDR3 spans 13 residues. CDR3 protein: CASRMLNSYEQYF. CDR3 sequence (DNA): TGTGCCAGCAGAATGTTGAACTCCTACGAGCAGTACTTC.

The chain combines TRBV7-3 with TRBJ1-1, with D possibly being TRBD1 (6 bases). The CDR3 extends over 17 amino acids. The germline V and J ends were trimmed by 5 bases and 5 bases, with 24 bases remaining between them. CDR1 is SGHTA, CDR2 FQGTGA, per germline. This CDR3 is CASSPGSGRGGRTEAFF. DNA for the CDR3: TGTGCCAGCAGCCCCGGTAGTGGCAGGGGCGGGAGAACTGAAGCTTTCTTT.

This clonotype was recorded a few times. The chain links TRBV12-3 or TRBV12-4 to TRBJ2-1; a possible D gene is TRBD2 (7 bases). With 3 bases removed from V and 6 bases from J, the gap between germline ends came to 15 bases. The CDR3 consists of 15 residues. CDR3 sequence reads: CASSFAGAAPNEQFF. The CDR3 nucleotides are TGTGCCAGCAGTTTCGCGGGGGCCGCCCCCAATGAGCAGTTCTTC.

The chain combines TRBV7-2 with TRBJ2-6, with 11 bases identical to TRBD2. J was trimmed by 1 base and V by 6 bases; bases with no gene match: 11. The CDR3 is 19 amino acids. In germline, CDR1 is SGHTA, CDR2 FQGNSA. The CDR3 loop is CASRGRASGRKSGANVLTF. In nucleotides, the CDR3 is TGTGCCAGCAGAGGTAGGGCTAGCGGGAGGAAGTCTGGGGCCAACGTCCTGACTTTC. Complete variable domain (other parts from reference TRBV7-2 and TRBJ2-6): GAGVSQSPSNKVTEKGKDVELRCDPISGHTALYWYRQSLGQGLEFLIYFQGNSAPDKSGLPSDRFSAERTGGSVSTLTIQRTQQEDSAVYLCASRGRASGRKSGANVLTFGAGSRLTVL.

This clonotype was recorded a few times. V usage is TRBV20-1 and J usage is TRBJ1-5; a possible D gene is TRBD1 (5 bases). V gave up 0 bases and J gave up 9 bases, with 18 bases separating them. CDR3 size: 15 residues. CDR1 is DFQATT and CDR2 is SNEGSKA in the germline V gene (reference sequence). CDR3 region: CSARDPVSTGAPQHF. The CDR3 region has the DNA TGCAGTGCTAGAGATCCGGTGTCGACTGGGGCGCCCCAGCATTTT.

The gene calls are TRBV5-1 and TRBJ2-1, with no clear D. The length of the CDR3 is 15 residues. Germline V lookup: CDR1 SGHRS, CDR2 YFSETQ. Trimming pared 0 bases from V and 12 bases from J, leaving 19 bases between. The CDR3 loop reads CASSLENWGSWGQFF. For the CDR3, the DNA is TGCGCCAGCAGCTTGGAGAACTGGGGATCTTGGGGGCAGTTCTTC.

The chain has TRBV6-2 or TRBV6-3 and TRBJ1-6, with TRBD1 matching 7 bases. CDR1 is MNHEY, CDR2 SVGEGT, per germline. With V trimmed by 7 bases and J by 9 bases, 12 bases remained unmatched. The CDR3 is 15 amino acids. CDR3 DNA sequence: TGTGCCAGCACCGACCGACAGGGTCCGGCTTCACCCCTCCACTTT. Protein sequence: CASTDRQGPASPLHF.

This chain connects TRBV6-2 or TRBV6-3 to TRBJ2-3; TRBD2 matches at 7 bases. The CDR3 length is 16 residues. The germline V gene has CDR1 MNHEY and CDR2 SVGEGT. J was trimmed by 0 bases and V by 2 bases; bases with no gene match: 5. The CDR3: CASSYGLAASTDTQYF. CDR3 bases: TGTGCCAGCAGTTACGGTCTAGCGGCGAGCACAGATACGCAGTATTTT.

Only a few counts were recorded for this clonotype. The J gene is TRBJ2-7, the V gene TRBV27; 11 nucleotides agree with TRBD2. This CDR3 region has 16 residues. V shed 6 bases, J shed 4 bases, and the junction held 11 bases outside the gene matches. Germline V gene sequence: CDR1 MNHEY, CDR2 SMNVEV (reference sequence). This CDR3 is CASRQTPLAGGYEQYF. In DNA, the CDR3 is TGTGCCAGCAGGCAGACCCCCTTAGCGGGAGGGTACGAGCAGTACTTC.

The CDR3 here is CASSQRGTGGHGYTF. The CDR3 DNA reads TGCGCCAGCAGTCAAAGAGGGACAGGGGGTCATGGCTACACCTTC. The chain is built from TRBV23-1 and TRBJ1-2; 11 nucleotides agree with TRBD1. TRBV23-1 is an ORF; its function is uncertain. The CDR3 has 15 amino acids. Unmatched junction bases numbered 5, after V lost 2 bases and J lost 6 bases.

The chain has TRBV11-3 and TRBJ2-3, with D perhaps matching TRBD1 (5 bases). Germline V gene lookup returns CDR1 SGHNT and CDR2 YENEEA. V was cut by 1 base and J by 1 base, with 6 bases left in between. The CDR3 runs to 14 residues. CDR3 bases: TGTGCCAGCAGCTTAGTCAGGGGCACAGATACGCAGTATTTT. As protein: CASSLVRGTDTQYF.

The chain recombines TRBV13 with TRBJ2-7; perhaps TRBD1 as D (5 bases). V was trimmed by 5 bases and J by 6 bases, leaving 20 bases between them. CDR1 and CDR2 from the germline V gene are PRHDT and FYEKMQ (reference sequence). The CDR3 length is 15 residues. CDR3 coding DNA: TGTGCCAGCAGCGCGAAGGGGCCTGAAGGATTCGAGCAGTACTTC. This translates into CASSAKGPEGFEQYF.

J is TRBJ2-2 and V is TRBV12-3 or TRBV12-4, with a tentative D call TRBD2 (6 bases). The V and J ends lost 5 bases and 8 bases respectively, with 15 bases between them. The CDR3 is made up of 14 amino acids. Written as DNA, the CDR3 is TGTGCCAGCAGTCGGGACTCCATGAGAGGGGAGCTGTTTTTT. Translating it yields CASSRDSMRGELFF.

This clonotype was seen more than once but under ten times. The rearrangement links TRBV5-1 to TRBJ1-1, with a possible D match to TRBD1 (5 bases). Germline-derived CDR1 and CDR2 are SGHRS and YFSETQ. Between the trimmed V and J ends, which lost 0 bases and 4 bases, there was a span of 10 bases. This CDR3 is built from 14 residues. DNA for the CDR3: TGCGCCAGCAGCTTGGTTCTGGGGGTCACTGAAGCTTTCTTT. Translation: CASSLVLGVTEAFF.

The V gene is TRBV7-8, the J gene TRBJ1-2; TRBD1 matches at 10 bases. The CDR3 extends over 14 amino acids. Germline assignment: CDR1 SGHVS and CDR2 FQNEAQ. After removal of 3 bases from V and 4 bases from J, the junction contained 2 bases not matched to a gene. The CDR3 spells CASSFGQGGYGYTF. CDR3 nucleotides: TGTGCCAGCAGCTTCGGACAGGGGGGCTATGGCTACACCTTC.

The gene calls are TRBV7-9 and TRBJ2-1; D call uncertain. V lost 5 bases and J lost 4, with 6 bases in between. The germline gives CDR1 SEHNR, CDR2 FQNEAQ (reference sequence). This CDR3 is 12 amino acids long. In DNA, the CDR3 is TGTGCCAGCAGCCCGAGGTACAATGAGCAGTTCTTC. Protein product: CASSPRYNEQFF.

This clonotype was picked up a small number of times. CDR3 loop: CASSQDTSGSSYEQYF. CDR3 nucleotide sequence: TGCGCCAGCAGCCAAGATACTAGCGGGAGCTCCTACGAGCAGTACTTC. This rearrangement joins TRBV4-3 to TRBJ2-7, with TRBD2 matching 11 bases. J gave up 0 bases and V 0 bases, and 1 base lay outside the gene matches. CDR1 and CDR2 (germline): LGHNA, YSLEER. The CDR3 contains 16 residues.